This T cell receptor (beta chain) was sequenced for a study of blood T cell repertoires in COVID-19 (dated by TCRdb to between 2020 and 2021). At the level of the whole study: The collaborator samples originated in the United States, Italy and Spain and spanned the acute and convalescent phases of COVID-19. The material from the prospective study consisted of cDNA or gDNA derived from T cells, B-cell-depleted T cells, or PBMCs. Subjects who had been exposed to COVID-19, were actively infected with it, or had recovered from it provided the deeply sampled blood TCRbeta repertoires that made up the dataset. The repertoires were made available in a free public database intended to serve as a resource for research on the immune response to SARS-CoV-2. Samples came from the ongoing ImmuneRACE study (first 160 participants) plus 1,254 subjects from 6 global collaborators. The sample metadata nearly always contained a de-identified subject ID, COVID-19 status, age in years and sex. Where available, HLA class I and class II types were obtained from metadata supplied by the sample provider rather than from assay-based typing. General study outcomes and caveats: Clinical and demographic metadata were provided uncurated, with the amount varying by source and participant.

The CDR1 and CDR2 encoded by the germline V gene are MDHEN and SYDVKM. Taken from cysteine to phenylalanine, the CDR3 has 13 residues. The retained sequence is limited to the CDR3, 39 bases, with the frame set at the first base. Relative to germline, V is 3 bases shorter and J is 4 bases shorter, with 9 bases between their ends. TCRbeta CDR3 regions were amplified from genomic DNA using the immunoSEQ Assay, a bias-controlled multiplex PCR. The original methods were these. Nucleated cell counts per sample were estimated from amplification of reference gene primers within the assay. Sequence reads were collapsed and filtered to measure the absolute abundance of every unique TCRbeta CDR3 rearrangement. Productive Simpson clonality was computed per sample as the square root of Simpson's diversity index over productive rearrangements. The clones in this table, taken by TCRdb from immuneACCESS, are in-frame only. Not every clone is retained; where verified, under half of the shortfall comes from an unresolved V gene, and the cause of the rest is unknown. V and J calls and clone size follow that table, whereas D and trimming were derived from the DNA. A total of 65,000 to 70,000 clones appear in this sample, about 91% of them only once. The ten largest make up roughly 14% of the sample.

The collaborating institutions used their own protocols to collect whole blood in K2EDTA tubes. For TCRbeta analysis, collaborator samples were shipped as frozen whole blood, as isolated PBMCs, or as DNA extracted from either sample type. This clone was counted once. Its antigen target is currently unknown. No base-level quality is on record; no much larger clone is a single base apart. Material for sequencing was peripheral blood. This TCR was recovered from a human donor with active COVID-19. The donor label of this sample is uncertain. The chain employs TRBV28 and TRBJ1-2; TRBD1 is perhaps the D gene, given 6 matching bases. In nucleotide form, the sequence is TGTGCCAGCAGTTTTGAAGGGGGCTATGGCTACACCTTC. Its translation is CASSFEGGYGYTF.